The next 29 T cell receptor beta chains were all read from a single sample in a study of T-cell memory formation after mild COVID-19. TCRdb reanalysed the 5' RACE reads using MiXCR and keeps one entry per CDR3 protein. Here the sample spans roughly 620,000 distinct CDR3 sequences, roughly 18% being singletons. Sequencing used PBMCs or a T cell subset sorted from them (not recorded which). These receptors all come from an adult woman who had mild COVID-19 (a few samples of this study predate the infection). Cell type and time point are not known.

The J gene is TRBJ2-3, the V gene TRBV12-3 or TRBV12-4; maybe TRBD1 (5 bases). Trimming stripped 7 bases from V and 7 bases from J, with 9 bases between. CDR3 size: 11 residues. In DNA, the CDR3 is TGTGCCAGCACCTGGGGCAATACGCAGTATTTT. This encodes CASTWGNTQYF.

The chain employs TRBV12-3 or TRBV12-4 and TRBJ1-1; TRBD1 matches 8 bases. Unmatched junction bases numbered 5, after V lost 2 bases and J lost 3 bases. This CDR3 is 15 amino acids long. The CDR3 sequence is CASSLSGGSDTEAFF. The CDR3 DNA sequence: TGTGCCAGCAGTTTATCAGGGGGCTCGGACACTGAAGCTTTCTTT.

This clonotype showed up just a few times. J is TRBJ2-1 and V is TRBV12-3 or TRBV12-4; weak D call: TRBD2 (7 bases). Trimming removed 5 bases from V and 4 bases from J, with 15 bases in between. This CDR3 contains 15 residues. The CDR3 spells CASSPRGALYNEQFF. The CDR3 DNA reads as TGTGCCAGCAGTCCCCGGGGGGCTTTATACAATGAGCAGTTCTTC.

This clonotype was seen a few times. The genes are TRBV29-1 and TRBJ2-7; no clear D gene. Germline loops: CDR1 SQVTM, CDR2 ANQGSEA. CDR3 length equals 12 residues. V was trimmed by 4 bases and J by 3 bases, leaving 10 bases between them. The CDR3 region has the DNA TGCAGCGTTGTCACACCCCTCTACGAGCAGTACTTC. This gives the protein CSVVTPLYEQYF.

This chain links TRBV6-5 with TRBJ2-6, with D tentatively TRBD1 (6 bases). The germline CDR1 and CDR2 sequences are MNHEY and SVGAGI. This CDR3 region has 15 residues. V gave up 2 bases and J gave up 4 bases, with 9 bases separating them. CDR3 bases: TGTGCCAGCAGTTACGGGGACACCGGGGCCAACGTCCTGACTTTC. The encoded protein is CASSYGDTGANVLTF.

In this sample, this clonotype turned up a few times. The chain employs TRBV5-6 and TRBJ2-3, with TRBD1 identical over 10 bases. The germline gives CDR1 SGHDT, CDR2 YYEEEE. Germline trimming cut 4 bases from V and 1 base from J; bases unmatched to any gene: 3. The CDR3 consists of 15 residues. The chain's CDR3 is CASSGGTGGTDTQYF. Here the CDR3 DNA reads TGTGCCAGCAGCGGGGGGACAGGGGGCACAGATACGCAGTATTTT.

This chain joins TRBV2 and TRBJ2-2; 7 nucleotides align to TRBD1. The CDR3 runs to 16 residues. Germline V lookup: CDR1 SNHLY, CDR2 FYNNEI. V was clipped by 11 bases and J by 6 bases; unmatched bases: 18. CDR3 sequence: CAGYGTEVWRAGELFF. CDR3 in DNA: TGTGCCGGGTACGGGACAGAAGTTTGGCGCGCCGGGGAGCTGTTTTTT.

This clonotype appeared a few times. This sequence joins TRBV9 and TRBJ2-1; possibly TRBD1 or TRBD2 for D (5 bases each). Trimming shortened V by 4 bases and J by 4 bases, and 18 bases separated the two germline ends. Germline assignment: CDR1 SGDLS and CDR2 YYNGEE. This CDR3 is 16 amino acids long. CDR3: CASSSKGERPYNEQFF. In DNA, the CDR3 is TGTGCCAGCAGCTCAAAAGGGGAGCGGCCTTACAATGAGCAGTTCTTC. Filled out from reference TRBV9 and TRBJ2-1, the complete variable domain reads DSGVTQTPKHLITATGQRVTLRCSPRSGDLSVYWYQQSLDQGLQFLIQYYNGEERAKGNILERFSAQQFPDLHSELNLSSLELGDSALYFCASSSKGERPYNEQFFGPGTRLTVL.

A few counts support this clonotype. The chain recombines TRBV19 with TRBJ1-4; D gene ambiguous. In germline, CDR1 is LNHDA, CDR2 SQIVND (reference sequence). The CDR3 runs to 15 residues. With 3 bases removed from V and 2 bases from J, the gap between germline ends came to 10 bases. The CDR3: CASSIDRWTNEKLFF. As DNA, the CDR3 is TGTGCCAGTAGTATTGATAGGTGGACTAATGAAAAACTGTTTTTT.

This clonotype was counted ten times or more. The chain joins TRBV5-1 to TRBJ2-7; 10 bases fit TRBD2. Looked up from germline, CDR1 is SGHRS and CDR2 is YFSETQ. This CDR3 spans 20 amino acids. The V gene end was trimmed by 0 bases and the J gene end by 2 bases; junction bases not matched to a gene: 17. The CDR3 reads CASSLGWHSGGPTNAYEQYF. CDR3 DNA sequence: TGCGCCAGCAGCTTGGGGTGGCATAGCGGGGGGCCAACCAACGCCTACGAGCAGTACTTC.

The chain employs TRBV5-5 and TRBJ2-1; TRBD2 might be the D (7 bases). Germline CDR1 is SGHKS and CDR2 is YYEKEE (reference sequence). The V end lost 1 base, the J end lost 7 bases, and 15 bases lay between the germline ends. CDR3 length: 15 residues. The CDR3 spells CASSLLGGRENEQFF. The CDR3 nucleotides read TGTGCCAGCAGCTTGTTGGGGGGGCGCGAGAATGAGCAGTTCTTC.

The chain has TRBV25-1 and TRBJ2-7; D possibly uses TRBD1 or TRBD2 (6 bases each). Germline values: CDR1 MGHDK, CDR2 SYGVNS. The CDR3 spans 15 residues. Trimming cost V 0 bases and J 2 bases, with 11 bases left between them. As DNA, the CDR3 is TGTGCCAGCAGTGAATACGGAGGGGGTACCTACGAGCAGTACTTC. Amino acid sequence: CASSEYGGGTYEQYF.

The rearrangement joins TRBV7-2 to TRBJ2-2; tentative D call: TRBD2 (6 bases). Trimming pared 7 bases from V and 1 base from J, leaving 16 bases between. Germline CDR1 reads SGHTA; CDR2 reads FQGNSA. The CDR3 runs to 16 residues. CDR3 DNA: TGTGCCAGCACGGGGGATAGGCTTAGGAACACCGGGGAGCTGTTTTTT. Its protein product is CASTGDRLRNTGELFF.

The chain joins TRBV27 to TRBJ2-3; 10 bases line up with TRBD2. The length of the CDR3 is 16 residues. J lost 5 bases, V lost 8 bases, and 13 bases had no gene match. Germline CDR1 is MNHEY and CDR2 is SMNVEV (reference sequence). The CDR3 region is CASGRLRAGGIDTQYF. DNA for the CDR3: TGTGCCAGCGGCCGACTGCGAGCGGGGGGGATAGATACGCAGTATTTT.

This clonotype was counted only a few times. The V and J genes are TRBV7-2 and TRBJ1-2, with TRBD1 matching over 9 bases. The CDR3 has 13 residues. V lost 4 bases, J lost 8 bases, and 5 bases stayed unmatched. Germline V gives CDR1 SGHTA, CDR2 FQGNSA. CDR3 sequence reads: CASSYDRGNGYTF. In DNA form, the CDR3 reads TGTGCCAGCAGCTACGACAGGGGGAACGGCTACACCTTC.

This chain joins TRBV11-2 and TRBJ2-6; TRBD1 matches 9 bases. This CDR3 is 17 amino acids long. CDR1 SGHAT and CDR2 FQNNGV come from the germline V gene. V lost 5 bases to trimming and J lost 0 bases; unmatched junction nucleotides: 5. CDR3 sequence reads: CASSTRDRVSGANVLTF. The CDR3 nucleotides are TGTGCCAGCAGCACAAGGGACAGGGTCTCTGGGGCCAACGTCCTGACTTTC.

This clonotype has only a few counts. V gene TRBV20-1 combines with J gene TRBJ2-1, with 9 bases identical to TRBD2. With 0 bases clipped from V and 6 bases from J, the junction kept 9 bases outside the gene matches. Germline assignment: CDR1 DFQATT and CDR2 SNEGSKA (reference sequence). The CDR3 extends over 16 amino acids. The CDR3 region has the DNA TGCAGTGCTAGAGATTTCGGCGGGAGGGCCCTCAATGAGCAGTTCTTC. Its protein is CSARDFGGRALNEQFF.

This clonotype has only a few counts. V gene TRBV5-4 combines with J gene TRBJ2-7; 9 bases line up with TRBD1. CDR3 size: 14 residues. J lost 5 bases, V lost 5 bases, and 8 bases had no gene match. CDR1 SGHNT and CDR2 YYREEE come from the germline V gene (reference sequence). The CDR3 DNA reads as TGTGCCAGCAGGGCCTGGGACAGGGTGAACGAGCAGTACTTC. Its protein product is CASRAWDRVNEQYF.

In nucleotides, the CDR3 is TGTGCCAGCTGGGGACAGGGTCAAGCTTTCTTT. This sequence encodes CASWGQGQAFF. The chain links TRBV12-3 or TRBV12-4 to TRBJ1-1; TRBD1 agrees at 9 bases. The CDR3 is 11 residues long. The trim removed 8 bases at V and 9 bases at J, leaving 4 bases unmatched.

This clonotype was observed a few times. The rearrangement links TRBV9 to TRBJ1-6; 8 positions match TRBD1. The germline CDR1 and CDR2 sequences are SGDLS and YYNGEE. V was clipped by 4 bases and J by 9 bases; unmatched bases: 9. The CDR3 is 15 residues long. CDR3 nucleotide sequence: TGTGCCAGCAGCAACCCTACAGGGGGTCTTTCACCCCTCCACTTT. Amino acids: CASSNPTGGLSPLHF.

This clonotype has a handful of counts. The chain recombines TRBV14 with TRBJ2-1, with 9 bases matching TRBD2. Germline V gene lookup returns CDR1 SGHDN and CDR2 FVKESK. This CDR3 spans 16 amino acids. V lost 1 base to trimming and J lost 4 bases; unmatched junction nucleotides: 5. The CDR3: CASSQVASGDYNEQFF. CDR3 DNA: TGTGCCAGCAGCCAAGTCGCTAGCGGGGATTACAATGAGCAGTTCTTC.

The CDR3 loop is CASSHGLQGDSYEQYF. DNA of the CDR3: TGTGCCAGCAGCCACGGACTACAGGGGGACTCCTACGAGCAGTACTTC. This rearrangement joins TRBV11-3 to TRBJ2-7, with 8 nucleotides matching TRBD1. This CDR3 is 16 amino acids long. Germline-derived CDR1 and CDR2 are SGHNT and YENEEA. Unmatched junction bases numbered 9, after V lost 5 bases and J lost 0 bases.

This chain connects TRBV10-3 to TRBJ1-2, with D maybe TRBD1 (6 bases). The CDR3 is made up of 15 amino acids. Between the trimmed V and J ends, which lost 0 bases and 5 bases, there was a span of 13 bases. Germline V gives CDR1 ENHRY, CDR2 SYGVKD. The CDR3 spells CAISESGQGRYGYTF. The CDR3 region has the DNA TGTGCCATCAGTGAGTCGGGACAAGGGCGATATGGCTACACCTTC.

This clonotype has a handful of counts. One junction end does not reproduce the germline sequence, and a read error may be involved. The CDR3 DNA sequence: TGCGCCAGCAGCCAAGACCCCAAGGACAGGGCAGGGTTT. It yields the protein CASSQDPKDRAGF. The rearrangement links TRBV4-1 to TRBJ1-3; 8 bases are a match to TRBD1. CDR3 size: 13 residues. Germline values: CDR1 MGHRA, CDR2 YSYEKL.

This clonotype was counted at least ten times. The gene calls are TRBV12-3 or TRBV12-4 and TRBJ2-1, with 12 bases matching TRBD2. The trim removed 6 bases at V and 2 bases at J, leaving 5 bases unmatched. This CDR3 has 16 amino acids. CDR3: CASRAGLAGTYNEQFF. The CDR3 DNA is TGTGCCAGCAGAGCAGGACTAGCGGGAACCTACAATGAGCAGTTCTTC.

This clonotype was counted between two and nine times. The CDR3 DNA reads TGTGCCAGCAGCCAAGGTAGGACAGGGAAGTTTAGCAATCAGCCCCAGCATTTT. Translating it yields CASSQGRTGKFSNQPQHF. The chain uses TRBV3-1 and TRBJ1-5; TRBD1 aligns across 8 bases. CDR1 is LGHDT and CDR2 is YNNKEL in the germline V gene (reference sequence). CDR3 length: 18 residues. With 1 base clipped from V and 0 bases from J, the junction kept 8 bases outside the gene matches.

This clonotype was detected a few times. This chain links TRBV12-3 or TRBV12-4 with TRBJ1-1, with unresolved D. The CDR3 loop spans 14 amino acids. Trimming shortened V by 3 bases and J by 1 base, and 9 bases separated the two germline ends. CDR3 loop: CASSFETSNTEAFF. In DNA form, the CDR3 reads TGTGCCAGCAGTTTCGAGACATCGAACACTGAAGCTTTCTTT.

This clonotype has at least ten counts. The rearrangement uses TRBV5-1 and TRBJ1-3, with 7 bases matching TRBD1. Germline V gene sequence: CDR1 SGHRS, CDR2 YFSETQ. V trimming: 4 bases; J trimming: 0 bases; junction bases outside the gene matches: 7. The CDR3 has 16 residues. The CDR3 DNA follows: TGCGCCAGCAGCCAGCTACAGGGGCTCTCTGGAAACACCATATATTTT. Its protein product is CASSQLQGLSGNTIYF.

The chain carries TRBV12-3 or TRBV12-4 and TRBJ2-3; 14 nucleotides align to TRBD2. This CDR3 comprises 18 residues. With 5 bases clipped from V and 0 bases from J, the junction kept 7 bases outside the gene matches. CDR3 sequence (DNA): TGTGCCAGCAGTGACGGGACTAGCGGGAGTCTCAGCACAGATACGCAGTATTTT. This codes for CASSDGTSGSLSTDTQYF.